A single sample is the source of the 23 T cell receptor beta chains below, sequenced in a study of T-cell memory formation after mild COVID-19. One entry per CDR3 protein, called by TCRdb with MiXCR from the 5' RACE reads. The table records some 120,000 distinct CDR3 sequences, about 15% of them present only once. Sequenced sample: PBMCs or a T cell subset sorted from them (not recorded which). The receptor set was obtained from a young man who had mild COVID-19 (a few samples of this study predate the infection). Cell type and time point are not known.

The J gene is TRBJ2-1, the V gene TRBV24-1, with D maybe TRBD1 (5 bases). The germline V and J ends were trimmed by 0 bases and 0 bases, with 14 bases remaining between them. Germline CDR1 is KGHDR and CDR2 is SFDVKD. The CDR3 is 18 residues long. CDR3 amino acids: CATSDLVVGHSSYNEQFF. Written as DNA, the CDR3 is TGTGCCACCAGTGATTTGGTAGTCGGACATAGCTCCTACAATGAGCAGTTCTTC.

A few counts support this clonotype. V gene TRBV20-1 combines with J gene TRBJ2-2; TRBD1 agrees at 7 bases. CDR3 length: 16 residues. V was pared by 2 bases and J by 5 bases, with 11 bases of the junction left unmatched. Per the germline V gene, CDR1 is DFQATT and CDR2 is SNEGSKA (reference sequence). The CDR3 sequence: CSARSLDRALTGELFF. CDR3 coding DNA: TGCAGTGCTAGATCCCTAGACAGGGCCTTGACCGGGGAGCTGTTTTTT.

The rearrangement joins TRBV24-1 to TRBJ2-2; D is uncertain. The CDR3 spans 13 residues. V lost 0 bases and J lost 9, with 7 bases in between. CDR1 is KGHDR and CDR2 is SFDVKD in the germline V gene. CDR3 residues: CATSDLGFRELFF. Here the CDR3 DNA reads TGTGCCACCAGTGATTTGGGGTTTCGGGAGCTGTTTTTT.

This clonotype was observed a handful of times. The chain employs TRBV7-9 and TRBJ2-1; 12 nucleotides agree with TRBD2. This CDR3 has 16 amino acids. Germline V gene lookup returns CDR1 SEHNR and CDR2 FQNEAQ (reference sequence). V lost 5 bases, J lost 8 bases, and 10 bases stayed unmatched. The DNA of the CDR3 is TGTGCCAGCAGCGCTGGACTAGCGGGGTTGGTGGATGAGCAGTTCTTC. It is translated as CASSAGLAGLVDEQFF. The full variable domain, rest sourced from reference TRBV7-9 and TRBJ2-1, is DTGVSQNPRHKITKRGQNVTFRCDPISEHNRLYWYRQTLGQGPEFLTYFQNEAQLEKSRLLSDRFSAERPKGSFSTLEIQRTEQGDSAMYLCASSAGLAGLVDEQFFGPGTRLTVL.

The chain has TRBV20-1 and TRBJ1-5; D not resolved. V was trimmed by 2 bases and J by 6 bases, leaving 8 bases between them. The CDR3 runs 12 residues. Germline V gene sequence: CDR1 DFQATT, CDR2 SNEGSKA (reference sequence). The CDR3 sequence is CSARPGGQPQHF. Here the CDR3 DNA reads TGCAGTGCTAGACCGGGAGGTCAGCCCCAGCATTTT.

As regards this clonotype: A read error is likely, as this CDR3 ends without the conserved phenylalanine or tryptophan. In DNA form, the CDR3 reads TGTGCCAGCACCCGGACAGGGATCACTGAAGCTTTCCTT. This translates into CASTRTGITEAFL. The rearrangement joins TRBV6-5 to TRBJ1-1, with 8 bases that match TRBD1. After removal of 7 bases from V and 4 bases from J, the junction contained 5 bases not matched to a gene. Germline CDR1 reads MNHEY; CDR2 reads SVGAGI. CDR3 length equals 13 residues.

J is TRBJ1-6 and V is TRBV4-1; D ambiguous. V was trimmed by 3 bases and J by 5 bases, leaving 11 bases between them. Germline V lookup: CDR1 MGHRA, CDR2 YSYEKL. The CDR3 totals 15 residues. CDR3 nucleotides: TGCGCCAGCAGCCAGAGGTGGGCAGATAATTCACCCCTCCACTTT. It encodes CASSQRWADNSPLHF.

The chain employs TRBV29-1 and TRBJ2-2; 7 nucleotides align to TRBD2. The J segment lost 6 bases and the V segment lost 4 bases, leaving 14 bases of the junction unmatched. This CDR3 spans 16 amino acids. In germline, CDR1 is SQVTM, CDR2 ANQGSEA. The CDR3 region has the DNA TGCAGCGTTGTAGCCCATGGGAGGGTGGATTCCGGGGAGCTGTTTTTT. Encoded protein: CSVVAHGRVDSGELFF.

In its sample, this clonotype was seen a few times. V and J are TRBV12-3 or TRBV12-4 and TRBJ2-1; D is ambiguous. Trimming took 8 bases from V and 8 from J, leaving 13 bases between them. This CDR3 is 12 amino acids long. The DNA for the CDR3 is TGTGCCAGCGGCCTGACTCAAGATGAGCAGTTCTTC. Its protein is CASGLTQDEQFF.

This clonotype was counted only a few times. V and J are TRBV7-2 and TRBJ2-3; TRBD2 agrees at 14 bases. The CDR3 runs 17 residues. Germline CDR1 SGHTA, CDR2 FQGNSA. Trimming cost V 4 bases and J 4 bases; bases outside gene matches: 7. CDR3: CASSSTGTSGGADTQYF. The CDR3 DNA reads as TGTGCCAGCAGCTCCACCGGGACTAGCGGGGGAGCAGATACGCAGTATTTT.

This clonotype has more than one count but fewer than ten. CDR3 protein: CASSLSRDRDGYTF. The CDR3 region has the DNA TGCGCCAGCAGCTTGAGTAGGGACAGGGATGGCTACACCTTC. The chain employs TRBV5-1 and TRBJ1-2; 9 nucleotides match TRBD1. V trimming: 1 base; J trimming: 6 bases; junction bases outside the gene matches: 4. The CDR3 runs to 14 residues. Germline values: CDR1 SGHRS, CDR2 YFSETQ.

This rearrangement joins TRBV5-1 to TRBJ1-1; possible D gene TRBD1, 6 bases. This CDR3 has 13 amino acids. CDR1 is SGHRS, CDR2 YFSETQ, per germline. V lost 0 bases, J lost 6 bases, and 9 bases lay in between. The DNA for the CDR3 is TGCGCCAGCAGCTTGGGTAGGGGGGCTGAAGCTTTCTTT. Translated: CASSLGRGAEAFF. Filled out from reference TRBV5-1 and TRBJ1-1, the complete variable domain reads KAGVTQTPRYLIKTRGQQVTLSCSPISGHRSVSWYQQTPGQGLQFLFEYFSETQRNKGNFPGRFSGRQFSNSRSEMNVSTLELGDSALYLCASSLGRGAEAFFGQGTRLTVV.

This clonotype occurred a few times. The rearrangement joins TRBV6-2 or TRBV6-3 to TRBJ1-2, with D unresolved. Looked up from germline, CDR1 is MNHEY and CDR2 is SVGEGT. Trimming left V 6 bases short and J 3 bases short, with 11 bases between. The length of the CDR3 is 13 residues. The CDR3 region has the DNA TGTGCCAGCAGCCGGGTTTACGACTATGGCTACACCTTC. It codes for CASSRVYDYGYTF.

This clonotype occurred a few times. The genes are TRBV5-5 and TRBJ1-6; 8 nucleotides align to TRBD1. The CDR3 consists of 14 residues. Germline V CDR1 and CDR2: SGHKS, YYEKEE (reference sequence). Trimming cost V 2 bases and J 7 bases; bases outside gene matches: 2. CDR3 nucleotide sequence: TGTGCCAGCAGCTTCCCAGGGGGCAATTCACCCCTCCACTTT. Translation: CASSFPGGNSPLHF.

This clonotype was found a few times. V gene TRBV7-2 combines with J gene TRBJ2-3; 7 positions agree with TRBD1. The CDR3 is 14 amino acids. The V gene end was trimmed by 4 bases and the J gene end by 3 bases; junction bases not matched to a gene: 4. Germline lookup yields CDR1 SGHTA and CDR2 FQGNSA. CDR3 sequence (DNA): TGTGCCAGCAGCTGGGACAGTTGGACAGATACGCAGTATTTT. It codes for CASSWDSWTDTQYF.

The chain combines TRBV30 with TRBJ2-5; D call uncertain. Between the trimmed V and J ends, which lost 4 bases and 3 bases, there was a span of 15 bases. Looked up from germline, CDR1 is GTSNPN and CDR2 is SVGIG (reference sequence). There are 14 residues in the CDR3. The CDR3 sequence is CAWIGPESKETQYF. In DNA, the CDR3 is TGTGCCTGGATAGGGCCCGAATCAAAAGAGACCCAGTACTTC.

Regarding this clonotype: Compared with germline, one end of the junction differs, possibly owing to a read error. This rearrangement joins TRBV12-3 or TRBV12-4 to TRBJ2-1; D ambiguous. This CDR3 is 11 amino acids long. CDR3 sequence: CASSSSGYPSF. The CDR3 DNA reads as TGTGCCAGCAGTTCCTCAGGTTACCCTTCTTTC.

The chain recombines TRBV9 with TRBJ1-6; 8 bases agree with TRBD1. The CDR3 consists of 16 residues. CDR1 SGDLS and CDR2 YYNGEE come from the germline V gene. The junction had 9 bases not matched to a gene; V was cut back by 2 bases and J by 8 bases. CDR3 in amino acids: CASSVRGDRTHSPLHF. As DNA, the CDR3 is TGTGCCAGCAGCGTTCGGGGGGACAGGACCCATTCACCCCTCCACTTT.

This clonotype was counted between two and nine times. The rearrangement joins TRBV4-3 to TRBJ1-3; D remains ambiguous. Germline V gives CDR1 LGHNA, CDR2 YSLEER. V was clipped by 8 bases and J by 4 bases, with 9 bases between them. This CDR3 contains 12 residues. CDR3 nucleotide sequence: TGCGCCAGCGCGCATCTCGGAAACACCATATATTTT. As protein: CASAHLGNTIYF.

This clonotype was observed at least ten times. V gene TRBV25-1 combines with J gene TRBJ1-2; weak D call: TRBD1 (5 bases). The CDR3 has 15 amino acids. Germline-derived CDR1 and CDR2 are MGHDK and SYGVNS. Trimming took off 8 bases at V and 7 bases at J, with 23 bases between the two ends. This CDR3 reads CASVLSTVVRGGYTF. The CDR3 region has the DNA TGTGCCAGCGTCCTCTCCACCGTTGTGAGGGGTGGCTACACCTTC.

This clonotype was observed a handful of times. CDR3 sequence (DNA): TGCAGTGCTAAAAAGACCGGGACCCTCGGGTCAGATACGCAGTATTTT. Protein: CSAKKTGTLGSDTQYF. The chain is built from TRBV20-1 and TRBJ2-3; tentatively, D is TRBD1 or TRBD2 (5 bases each). Deletions cut 4 bases from V and 4 bases from J, with 21 bases between. The CDR3 is 16 residues long. The germline gives CDR1 DFQATT, CDR2 SNEGSKA (reference sequence).

The chain employs TRBV4-3 and TRBJ2-3; D unclear. Trimming pared 4 bases from V and 2 bases from J, leaving 10 bases between. There are 14 residues in the CDR3. CDR1 is LGHNA and CDR2 is YSLEER in the germline V gene. The CDR3, as DNA: TGCGCCAGCAGCCCAGTAGCTTACACAGATACGCAGTATTTT. It specifies CASSPVAYTDTQYF.

This clonotype was seen ten or more times. The CDR3 is CSVMGNTEAFF. CDR3 bases: TGCAGCGTAATGGGGAACACTGAAGCTTTCTTT. The V and J genes are TRBV29-1 and TRBJ1-1, with D hard to call. V shed 6 bases and J shed 1 base, with 6 bases lying between them. Per germline, CDR1 SQVTM and CDR2 ANQGSEA. The CDR3 covers 11 residues.